The 14 T cell receptor beta chains given below trace back to one sample, sequenced in a study of Tregs in tolerant kidney transplant recipients. Assay used: immunoSEQ multiplex PCR; TCRdb lists only in-frame clones, some missing. The repertoire holds around 78,000 clones, with about 91% as singletons. Specimen: Tregs from blood, collected before the transplant. These receptors originate from a human donor who received a combined kidney and bone marrow transplant.

The rearrangement links TRBV28 to TRBJ1-5, with D possibly TRBD1 on 5 matching bases. Trimming pared 0 bases from V and 3 bases from J, leaving 12 bases between. Looked up from germline, CDR1 is MDHEN and CDR2 is SYDVKM. CDR3 length: 16 amino acids. CDR3 DNA sequence: TGTGCCAGCAGTTTATGGGGGGGAGGGAACAATCAGCCCCAGCATTTT. Translated: CASSLWGGGNNQPQHF.

This chain joins TRBV5-6 and TRBJ1-2; TRBD1 agrees at 8 bases. CDR3 size: 17 residues. V was pared by 4 bases and J by 2 bases, with 13 bases of the junction left unmatched. Germline CDR1 is SGHDT and CDR2 is YYEEEE. The CDR3 DNA reads as TGTGCCAGCAGCCCCGGGACAGGCCTATCGGTCAACTATGGCTACACCTTC. This translates into CASSPGTGLSVNYGYTF.

The V gene is TRBV18, the J gene TRBJ1-1, with D maybe TRBD1 (5 bases). The germline gives CDR1 KGHSH, CDR2 LQKENI. The CDR3 totals 14 residues. V was shortened by 2 bases and J by 0 bases, with 7 bases between the two germline ends. The CDR3 reads CASSPTGLNTEAFF. CDR3 bases: TGTGCCAGCTCACCAACGGGACTGAACACTGAAGCTTTCTTT.

This chain joins TRBV6-5 and TRBJ2-7, with 12 bases identical to TRBD1. CDR1 is MNHEY, CDR2 SVGAGI, per germline. Germline trimming cut 2 bases from V and 4 bases from J; bases unmatched to any gene: 3. The CDR3 is 15 amino acids. The CDR3 region has the DNA TGTGCCAGCAGTTACCGGGACAGGGGGCAATACGAGCAGTACTTC. Translation gives CASSYRDRGQYEQYF.

The chain is built from TRBV29-1 and TRBJ2-7, with 7 nucleotides matching TRBD1. The CDR3 extends over 13 amino acids. The junction had 8 bases not matched to a gene; V was cut back by 6 bases and J by 3 bases. Germline CDR1 reads SQVTM; CDR2 reads ANQGSEA. In DNA form, the CDR3 reads TGCAGCGTGCCCGGGGCAGGGGGCTACGAGCAGTACTTC. As protein: CSVPGAGGYEQYF.

The chain carries TRBV5-4 and TRBJ2-1, with 9 bases that match TRBD2. Looked up from germline, CDR1 is SGHNT and CDR2 is YYREEE (reference sequence). CDR3 length: 15 amino acids. V gave up 6 bases and J gave up 5 bases; unmatched junction bases: 9. The CDR3: CASTPTSGDHNEQFF. The CDR3 nucleotides are TGTGCCAGCACCCCGACTAGCGGAGACCACAATGAGCAGTTCTTC.

The J gene is TRBJ2-1, the V gene TRBV6-4; TRBD1 matches 7 bases. V was clipped by 4 bases and J by 0 bases; unmatched bases: 6. Germline V gives CDR1 MRHNA, CDR2 SNTAGT. CDR3 length equals 16 residues. As DNA, the CDR3 is TGTGCCAGCAGTGGGACAGGCGTGAGCTCCTACAATGAGCAGTTCTTC. Protein sequence: CASSGTGVSSYNEQFF.

This clone was detected once. CDR3 nucleotide sequence: TGTGCCAGCTCACCACCCGGGGACGTCTATGGCTACACCTTC. Translated: CASSPPGDVYGYTF. V is TRBV18 and J is TRBJ1-2, with D perhaps matching TRBD1 (5 bases). CDR1 is KGHSH and CDR2 is LQKENI in the germline V gene. V was pared by 0 bases and J by 4 bases, with 9 bases between. This CDR3 comprises 14 residues.

This chain connects TRBV2 to TRBJ1-1; 9 nucleotides align to TRBD1. This CDR3 is 13 amino acids long. The ends lost 6 bases at V and 4 bases at J; junction bases unmatched: 3. Germline lookup yields CDR1 SNHLY and CDR2 FYNNEI. CDR3 nucleotides: TGTGCCAGCAGCGACAGGGGGACCACTGAAGCTTTCTTT. Translating gives CASSDRGTTEAFF.

About this clone: The same CDR3 arises from other DNA sequences in this sample as well. The gene calls are TRBV9 and TRBJ2-6; D is possibly TRBD1 or TRBD2 (6 bases each). The CDR3 runs 18 residues. The germline V gene has CDR1 SGDLS and CDR2 YYNGEE. V dropped 4 bases and J dropped 4 bases, with 21 bases sitting between them. The CDR3 sequence: CASSQRDQGGSGANVLTF. DNA for the CDR3: TGTGCCAGCAGCCAGCGCGACCAAGGGGGGTCGGGGGCCAACGTCCTGACTTTC.

On this clone: Mismatch with germline at one junction end may stem from a read error. The chain links TRBV7-7 to TRBJ2-1, with D possibly matching TRBD1 (6 bases). In germline, CDR1 is SSHAT, CDR2 FNYEAQ (reference sequence). The CDR3 loop spans 15 amino acids. This CDR3 reads CASSSGTSIGNEQFF. DNA of the CDR3: TGTGCTAGCAGCTCCGGGACATCAATTGGCAATGAGCAGTTCTTC.

This chain links TRBV19 with TRBJ2-1; 7 positions match TRBD2. The germline V gene has CDR1 LNHDA and CDR2 SQIVND (reference sequence). V dropped 6 bases and J dropped 4; count of bases not matched to a gene: 15. The CDR3 contains 17 residues. The CDR3 DNA reads as TGTGCCAGTAGAAGGACGGGTGATAGCGGGTTTTACAATGAGCAGTTCTTC. As protein: CASRRTGDSGFYNEQFF. Combining the CDR3 with reference TRBV19 and TRBJ2-1 gives the whole variable domain DGGITQSPKYLFRKEGQNVTLSCEQNLNHDAMYWYRQDPGQGLRLIYYSQIVNDFQKGDIAEGYSVSREKKESFPLTVTSAQKNPTAFYLCASRRTGDSGFYNEQFFGPGTRLTVL.

The chain is built from TRBV25-1 and TRBJ2-1; TRBD2 might be the D (6 bases). Looked up from germline, CDR1 is MGHDK and CDR2 is SYGVNS. Trimming shortened V by 5 bases and J by 1 base, and 15 bases separated the two germline ends. The CDR3 sequence is 16 residues long. CDR3 nucleotide sequence: TGTGCCAGCAGTACCCTGGAGGGGAAATCCTACAATGAGCAGTTCTTC. Its translation: CASSTLEGKSYNEQFF.

V usage is TRBV10-3 and J usage is TRBJ1-1, with D possibly being TRBD1 (5 bases). The CDR3 covers 12 residues. Germline lookup yields CDR1 ENHRY and CDR2 SYGVKD. The CDR3 sequence: CAIGGEGWRAFF. Here the CDR3 DNA reads TGTGCAATAGGAGGGGAGGGTTGGCGAGCTTTCTTT.